This T cell receptor beta chain is drawn from a study of cytotoxic CD8 clonotypes in ibrutinib-treated CLL. Turning to the study itself: Of the patients, 11 were relapsed/refractory, roughly 15 treatment-naive and some 17 IGHV unmutated.

A word on this clone: Its antigen is unknown.

The targeted sequencing depth was 1 in 200,000 to 1 in 1 million T cells. Data came from immunoSEQ multiplex PCR; TCRdb stores just in-frame clones and leaves some out. This table has 140,000 to 150,000 clones, about three quarters appearing once. Study-wide findings and caveats: Patients had baseline clonality above age-matched healthy donors, and this clonality moved with circulating CD8+ T-cell counts. Clonality increased at ibrutinib response and stayed stable in sustained remission. At progression, however, it fell back toward baseline.

The CDR3 runs to 15 residues. Germline V lookup: CDR1 SGHTA, CDR2 FQGTGA. Sequencing used PBMCs, obtained after 24 months of ibrutinib treatment. The sequence was obtained from a human donor with chronic lymphocytic leukemia. The chain links TRBV7-3 to TRBJ2-5, with 7 bases that match TRBD1. The DNA end is more similar to TRBJ2-7, so the J call may be wrong. CDR3 sequence: CASSPTGALPYEQYF. DNA for the CDR3: TGTGCCAGCAGCCCAACAGGGGCCCTACCCTACGAGCAGTACTTC.